A selection of T cell receptor beta chains follows, all from one sample in a study of early T cells in non-severe SARS-CoV-2 infection. One entry per CDR3 protein results from TCRdb running MiXCR on the 5' RACE reads. The table shows about 26,000 distinct CDR3 sequences, with 3.5% to 4.5% occurring only once. The specimen sequenced was whole blood. The receptors here all came from an adult who was a healthcare worker with PCR-confirmed SARS-CoV-2 infection or an uninfected control (not recorded which). Each CDR3 is given without its conserved first and last residue.

TRBV11-2,TRBJ1-1,ASRLTQVGEAF
TRBV20-1,TRBJ2-7,SARDRDRITYEQY
TRBV20-1,TRBJ2-4,SARDREIGIQY
TRBV11-2,TRBJ1-1,ASSPGWTEAF
TRBV12-5,TRBJ2-1,ASGFGGGREQF
TRBV6-6,TRBJ1-4,ASRSTGANEKLF
TRBV5-1,TRBJ2-5,ASRPTDQETQY
TRBV6-5,TRBJ1-5,ASSYGQGSNQPQH
TRBV6-1,TRBJ2-1,ASSEVTLRQFSRIHEQF
TRBV11-2,TRBJ2-7,ASSLWTSGRRNEQY
TRBV7-7,TRBJ2-3,ASSPIAIPTDTQY
TRBV5-1,TRBJ1-4,ASSLDSDRVREKLF
TRBV11-2,TRBJ2-7,ASSPGQGYEQY
TRBV29-1,TRBJ2-7,SVVRGTYEQY
TRBV7-2,TRBJ2-3,ASSPPSDTQY
TRBV14,TRBJ1-5,ASSQGGSQPQH
TRBV4-1,TRBJ2-1,ASSQDRAGGNEQF
TRBV2,TRBJ1-6,ASSPRQAGNSPLH
TRBV7-2,TRBJ1-1,ASSLKMGTEAF
TRBV10-3,TRBJ1-2,AILAGQAPNYGYT
TRBV28,TRBJ2-7,ASGGGN
TRBV3-1,TRBJ2-1,ASSQVSVNEQF
TRBV7-9,TRBJ1-4,ASSFDRATNEKLF
TRBV2,TRBJ2-3,ASSWTSGRGDTQY
TRBV5-1,TRBJ2-7,ASSQDRGEQY
TRBV20-1,TRBJ2-5,SARNAAGTPRETQY
TRBV11-2,TRBJ2-1,ASIPIRNEQF
TRBV2,TRBJ1-1,ASSGPAAASEAF
TRBV12-3/TRBV12-4,TRBJ1-3,ASSSGGNRNTIY
TRBV20-1,TRBJ1-2,SARMGFMRGYT
TRBV6-2/TRBV6-3,TRBJ2-4,ASSYPTGRSQNIQY
TRBV29-1,TRBJ2-3,SVEAGRADTQY